This TCR beta chain was sequenced for a study of T cells expressing NK-cell markers. A note on this clonotype: Its antigen remains unknown.

Per the germline V gene, CDR1 is GTSNPN and CDR2 is SVGIG (reference sequence). The CDR3 spans 13 residues. Synthesis of TCR beta cDNA relied on 5'RACE template switching carrying UMIs. Each CDR3 protein gets one entry in TCRdb, which reprocessed the 5' RACE reads and gives no DNA. The sample's table shows some 450,000 distinct CDR3 sequences. Findings and caveats of the study: In more than 5 donors, dominant CD3+CD56+NKG2C+ clonotypes ranked among the top 10 CD8+ clonotypes. In a few donors, dominant clonotypes made up roughly 25-60.1% of CD3+CD56-NKG2C+ cells.

Source material: blood T cells: a sorted CD56 or NKG2C T cell subset, CD4+ or CD8+ T cells, or bulk PBMC T cells (not recorded which). The V call is TRBV30, the J call TRBJ2-2. This TCR was recovered from a woman aged 18-70 years in good health. The CDR3 sequence: CAWNPIDTGELFF.